The clone carrying this T cell receptor beta chain appeared a few times. Its target is unknown. Separate alpha and beta amplification began at the second PCR step. This entry is derived from a study of naive and memory T cell subsets. The beta constant-region primer was an equimolar mix of two oligonucleotides covering TRBC1 and TRBC2. Ligated cDNA was amplified by four rounds of PCR with nested alpha and beta constant-region primers and SP2. TCRdb processed the UMI-ligation and nested PCR reads anew with MiXCR; each CDR3 protein has one entry. The sample carries 120,000 to 150,000 distinct CDR3 sequences, over 15% recorded once. The study, taken as a whole, reports: In CD4 and CD8 cells, diversity dropped from naive through EMRA. Activation and differentiation may alter RNA-based TCR counts.

The CDR3 sequence is 12 residues long. V gave up 3 bases and J gave up 0 bases, with 2 bases separating them. Germline V gene lookup returns CDR1 KGHSH and CDR2 LQKENI. The TCR comes from a human donor in good health. Sequenced sample: naive CD4+ T cells from blood. The chain combines TRBV18 with TRBJ1-2; D uncertain. As DNA, the CDR3 is TGTGCCAGCTCACCGTCTAACTATGGCTACACCTTC. Translating it yields CASSPSNYGYTF.